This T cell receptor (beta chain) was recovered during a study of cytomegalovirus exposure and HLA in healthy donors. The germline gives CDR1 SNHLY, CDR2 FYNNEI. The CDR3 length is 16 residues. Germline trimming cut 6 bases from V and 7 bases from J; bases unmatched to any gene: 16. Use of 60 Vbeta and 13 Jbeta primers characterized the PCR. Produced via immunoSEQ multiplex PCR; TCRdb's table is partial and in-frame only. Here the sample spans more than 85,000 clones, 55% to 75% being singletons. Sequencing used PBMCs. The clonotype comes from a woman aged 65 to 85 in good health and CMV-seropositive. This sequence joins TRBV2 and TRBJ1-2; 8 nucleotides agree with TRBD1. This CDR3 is CASSLEGQGSARGYTF. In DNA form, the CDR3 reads TGTGCCAGCAGCCTGGAAGGACAGGGAAGCGCTCGTGGCTACACCTTC.